This TCR beta chain appears in the sequencing data of a study of cytomegalovirus exposure and HLA in healthy donors. Study-level information: A prior study identified 90 million to 120 million unique TCR beta sequences from some 180 million T cells.

V lost 6 bases, J lost 1 base, and 11 bases stayed unmatched. The CDR3 is made up of 16 amino acids. Germline CDR1 is SNHLY and CDR2 is FYNNEI. PCR amplification relied on 60 Vbeta primers (plus 13 Jbeta primers). Authors' methods: Around 10 million of the roughly 80 million unique TCR beta chains counted in a later analysis were shared. Here immunoSEQ multiplex PCR was the method, and the copy in TCRdb shows in-frame clones only, minus some. V and J calls and clone size come straight from that table; D and trimming were deduced from the DNA. The sample includes some 160,000 clones, 85% of them seen just once. Healthy bone marrow donors made up the donor group.

The sample comprised PBMCs. The rearrangement uses TRBV2 and TRBJ2-5; 7 bases agree with TRBD2. This receptor was obtained from a man younger than 45 in good health and CMV-seropositive. Here the CDR3 reads CASRTPPSGIQETQYF. The CDR3 region has the DNA TGTGCCAGCAGGACGCCGCCTAGCGGTATCCAAGAGACCCAGTACTTC.